The text below deals with one TCR beta chain. Germline CDR1 SGHRS, CDR2 YFSETQ. CDR3 length: 16 amino acids. With V trimmed by 0 bases and J by 5 bases, 8 bases remained unmatched. The data were taken from a study of cytomegalovirus exposure and HLA in healthy donors. PCR used 60 Vbeta primers and 13 Jbeta primers. TCRdb's copy holds only in-frame clones and misses some; the assay was immunoSEQ multiplex PCR. The sample holds fewer than 250,000 clones, more than 65% seen once. The specimen was PBMCs. The V gene is TRBV5-1, the J gene TRBJ2-5, with 9 bases fitting TRBD2. The receptor's source is a woman aged 25 to 39 in good health and CMV-seronegative. This CDR3 reads CASSLALAGVAETQYF. The CDR3 bases are TGCGCCAGCAGCTTGGCGTTAGCGGGAGTGGCGGAGACCCAGTACTTC. Using reference TRBV5-1 and TRBJ2-5 for the parts outside the CDR3, the full variable domain is KAGVTQTPRYLIKTRGQQVTLSCSPISGHRSVSWYQQTPGQGLQFLFEYFSETQRNKGNFPGRFSGRQFSNSRSEMNVSTLELGDSALYLCASSLALAGVAETQYFGPGTRLLVL.